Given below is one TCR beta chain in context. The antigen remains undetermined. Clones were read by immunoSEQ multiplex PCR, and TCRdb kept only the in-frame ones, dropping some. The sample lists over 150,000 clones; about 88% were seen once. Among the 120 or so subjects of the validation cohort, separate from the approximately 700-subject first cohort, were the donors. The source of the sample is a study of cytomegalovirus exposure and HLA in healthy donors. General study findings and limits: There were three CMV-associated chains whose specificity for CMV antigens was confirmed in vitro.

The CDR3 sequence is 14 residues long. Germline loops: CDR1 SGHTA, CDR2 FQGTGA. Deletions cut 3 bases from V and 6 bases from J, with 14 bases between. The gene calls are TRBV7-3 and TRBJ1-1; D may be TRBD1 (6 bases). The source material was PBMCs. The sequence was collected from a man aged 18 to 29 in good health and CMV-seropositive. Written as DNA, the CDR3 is TGTGCCAGCAGCTTCTCAGGGGTGGGCGCTGAAGCTTTCTTT. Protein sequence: CASSFSGVGAEAFF.